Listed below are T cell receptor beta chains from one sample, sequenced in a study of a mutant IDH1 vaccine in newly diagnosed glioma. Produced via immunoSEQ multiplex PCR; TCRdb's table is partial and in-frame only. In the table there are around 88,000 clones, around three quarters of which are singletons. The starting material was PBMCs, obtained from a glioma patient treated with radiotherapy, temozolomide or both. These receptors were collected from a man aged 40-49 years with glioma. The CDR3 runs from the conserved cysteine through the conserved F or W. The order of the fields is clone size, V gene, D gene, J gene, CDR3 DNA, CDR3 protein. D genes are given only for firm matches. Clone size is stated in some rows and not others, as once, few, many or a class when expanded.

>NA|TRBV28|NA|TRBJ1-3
TGTGCCAGCAGTCCCCCGGGCCCCGGGCCAGGAAACACCATATATTTT
CASSPPGPGPGNTIYF
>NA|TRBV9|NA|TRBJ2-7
TGTGCCAGCAGCGGCGGGTCCGATTCCTACGAGCAGTACTTC
CASSGGSDSYEQYF
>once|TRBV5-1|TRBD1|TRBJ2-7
TGCGCCAGCAGCTCCTCCGGGACAGGGAACGAGCAGTACTTC
CASSSSGTGNEQYF
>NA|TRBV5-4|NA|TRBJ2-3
TGTGCCAGCAGCCTCCCTTTGGAGGCTACGCAGTATTTT
CASSLPLEATQYF
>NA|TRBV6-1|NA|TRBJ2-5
TGTGCCAGCAGTGAAGGGGCAGGTTCCATAGAGACCCAGTACTTC
CASSEGAGSIETQYF
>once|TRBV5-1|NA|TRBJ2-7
TGCGCCAGTTCACAGGAATTGGCCTACGAGCAGTACTTC
CASSQELAYEQYF
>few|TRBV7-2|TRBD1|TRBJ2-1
TGTGCCAGCAGCTGGGGACAGGGGTCGTTCTACAATGAGCAGTTCTTC
CASSWGQGSFYNEQFF
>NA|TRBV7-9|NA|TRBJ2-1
TGTGCCAGCAGCTTAGGGGGGTGGCTCAATGAGCAGTTCTTC
CASSLGGWLNEQFF
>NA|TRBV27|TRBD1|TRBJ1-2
TGTGCCAGCAGTTTGTCTACTGCCCAGGGGGCGATGGGCTACACCTTC
CASSLSTAQGAMGYTF
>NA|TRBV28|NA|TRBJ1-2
TGTGCCAGCAGTTTACGGGGACCGCTTAACTATGGCTACACCTTC
CASSLRGPLNYGYTF
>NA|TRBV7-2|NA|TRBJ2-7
TGTGCCAGCAGCTTGTCCTACGAGCAGTACTTC
CASSLSYEQYF
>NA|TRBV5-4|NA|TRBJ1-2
TGTGCCAGCAGCTTCGGGGATGGCTACACCTTC
CASSFGDGYTF
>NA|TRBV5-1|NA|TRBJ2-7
TGCGCCAGCAGCCAAGAATTGAGCTCCTACGAGCAGTACTTC
CASSQELSSYEQYF
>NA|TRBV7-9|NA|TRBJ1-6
TGTGCCAGCAGTCCCTTCGGTACAGAGAGTTCACCCCTCCACTTT
CASSPFGTESSPLHF
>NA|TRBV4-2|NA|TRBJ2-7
TGTGCCAGCAGCCAGGCCGAACAGGGTGGCTCCTACGAGCAGTACTTC
CASSQAEQGGSYEQYF
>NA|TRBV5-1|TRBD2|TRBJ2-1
TGCGCCAGCAGCTTCAGCGGGAGGGCCCATGAGCAGTTCTTC
CASSFSGRAHEQFF